This record covers a single TCR beta chain. This sample was included in a study of cytomegalovirus exposure and HLA in healthy donors. The PCR contained 60 Vbeta and 13 Jbeta primers. Sequenced by immunoSEQ multiplex PCR; TCRdb stores in-frame clones only, minus some. The repertoire holds 150,000 or so clones, with more than 75% as singletons. The origin of this receptor is a man in his late teens or twenties in good health and CMV-seropositive. Sequenced sample: PBMCs.

The CDR3 protein is CASSSGGLYNEQFF. In DNA form, the CDR3 reads TGTGCCAGCAGTTCAGGGGGGCTTTACAATGAGCAGTTCTTC. V usage is TRBV28 and J usage is TRBJ2-1; maybe TRBD1 (7 bases). This CDR3 spans 14 amino acids. Germline V gene data show CDR1 as MDHEN and CDR2 as SYDVKM. V was shortened by 4 bases and J by 4 bases, with 11 bases between the two germline ends.